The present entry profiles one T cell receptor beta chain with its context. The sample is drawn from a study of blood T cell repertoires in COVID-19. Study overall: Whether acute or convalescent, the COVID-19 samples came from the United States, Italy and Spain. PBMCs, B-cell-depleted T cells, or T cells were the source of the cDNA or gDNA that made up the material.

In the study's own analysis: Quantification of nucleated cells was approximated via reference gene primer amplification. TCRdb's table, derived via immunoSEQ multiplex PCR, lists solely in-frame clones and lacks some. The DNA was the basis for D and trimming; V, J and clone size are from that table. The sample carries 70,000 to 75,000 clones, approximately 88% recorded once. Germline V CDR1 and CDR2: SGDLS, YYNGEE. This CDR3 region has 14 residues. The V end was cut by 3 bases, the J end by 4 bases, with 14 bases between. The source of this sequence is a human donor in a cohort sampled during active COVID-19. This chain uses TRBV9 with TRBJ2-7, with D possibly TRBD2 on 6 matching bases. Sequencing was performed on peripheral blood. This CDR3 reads CASSAGGREYEQYF. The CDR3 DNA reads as TGTGCCAGCAGCGCAGGAGGGCGCGAGTACGAGCAGTACTTC.